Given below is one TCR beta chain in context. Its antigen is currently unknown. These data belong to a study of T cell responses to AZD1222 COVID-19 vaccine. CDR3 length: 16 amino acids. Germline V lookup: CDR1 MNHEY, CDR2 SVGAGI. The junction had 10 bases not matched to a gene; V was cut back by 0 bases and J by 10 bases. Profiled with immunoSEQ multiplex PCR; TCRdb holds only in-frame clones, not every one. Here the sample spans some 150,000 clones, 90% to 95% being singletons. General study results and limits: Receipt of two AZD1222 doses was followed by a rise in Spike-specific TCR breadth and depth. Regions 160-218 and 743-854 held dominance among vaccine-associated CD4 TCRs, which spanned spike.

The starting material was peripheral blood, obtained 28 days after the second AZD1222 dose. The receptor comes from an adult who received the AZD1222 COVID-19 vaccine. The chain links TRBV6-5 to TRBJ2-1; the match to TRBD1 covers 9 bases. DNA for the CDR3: TGTGCCAGCAGTTACTCGAAGGTGGGACAGGGAAGAGAGCAGTTCTTC. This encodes CASSYSKVGQGREQFF.